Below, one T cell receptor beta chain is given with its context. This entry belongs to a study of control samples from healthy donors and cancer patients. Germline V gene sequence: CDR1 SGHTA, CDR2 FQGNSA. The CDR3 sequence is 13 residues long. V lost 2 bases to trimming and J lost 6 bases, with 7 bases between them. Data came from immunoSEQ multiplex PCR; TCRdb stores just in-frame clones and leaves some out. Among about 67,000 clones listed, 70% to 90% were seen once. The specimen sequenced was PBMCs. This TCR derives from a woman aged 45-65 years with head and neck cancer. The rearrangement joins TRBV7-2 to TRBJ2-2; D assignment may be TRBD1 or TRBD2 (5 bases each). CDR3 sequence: CASSLQGAGELFF. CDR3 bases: TGTGCCAGCAGCTTACAGGGAGCCGGGGAGCTGTTTTTT.